A selection of T cell receptor beta chains follows, all from one sample in a study of post-analysis software for immune sequencing data. A single record per CDR3 protein comes from TCRdb applying MiXCR to the PCR reads. Among over 300,000 distinct CDR3 sequences listed, around 33% were seen once. What was sequenced was blood. The receptors here all came from a girl between 5 and 17 years old with multiple sclerosis. Each CDR3 is given with its conserved first and last residue. The order of the fields is J gene, V gene, D gene, clone size, CDR3 protein, CDR3 DNA. D genes are given only for firm matches. Clone size appears in some rows only: once, few, many, or a class for an expanded clone.

j_gene: TRBJ1-1
v_gene: TRBV27
d_gene: NA
abundance: NA
CDR3aa: CAGGPYVENTEAFF
CDR3nt: TGTGCCGGCGGCCCCTATGTAGAGAACACTGAAGCTTTCTTT

j_gene: TRBJ2-1
v_gene: TRBV3-1
d_gene: NA
abundance: NA
CDR3aa: CASSQVRNEQFF
CDR3nt: TGTGCCAGCAGCCAAGTGAGAAATGAGCAGTTCTTC

j_gene: TRBJ2-3
v_gene: TRBV5-1
d_gene: TRBD2
abundance: NA
CDR3aa: CASSFPDRGSGTRVTDTQYF
CDR3nt: TGCGCCAGCAGCTTCCCGGACCGGGGGAGCGGGACTAGGGTGACAGATACGCAGTATTTT

j_gene: TRBJ2-5
v_gene: TRBV12-3/TRBV12-4
d_gene: NA
abundance: few
CDR3aa: CASKGVRETQYF
CDR3nt: TGTGCCAGCAAAGGCGTCCGGGAGACCCAGTACTTC

j_gene: TRBJ1-1
v_gene: TRBV7-2
d_gene: NA
abundance: NA
CDR3aa: CASSASTGNTEAFF
CDR3nt: TGTGCCAGCAGCGCCTCGACAGGGAACACTGAAGCTTTCTTT

j_gene: TRBJ2-7
v_gene: TRBV21-1
d_gene: NA
abundance: few
CDR3aa: CASSKGCEQYF
CDR3nt: TGTGCCAGCAGCAAAGGCTGCGAGCAGTACTTC

j_gene: TRBJ2-7
v_gene: TRBV12-3/TRBV12-4
d_gene: NA
abundance: NA
CDR3aa: CASSPQGEIAYKQYF
CDR3nt: TGTGCCAGCAGCCCACAGGGAGAAATCGCCTACAAGCAGTACTTC

j_gene: TRBJ1-2
v_gene: TRBV13
d_gene: TRBD1
abundance: NA
CDR3aa: CASSQYGQAEDGYTF
CDR3nt: TGTGCCAGCAGCCAATACGGACAGGCCGAGGATGGCTACACCTTC

j_gene: TRBJ2-5
v_gene: TRBV20-1
d_gene: TRBD1
abundance: NA
CDR3aa: CSAKLGTGQETQYF
CDR3nt: TGCAGTGCTAAGCTTGGGACAGGGCAAGAGACCCAGTACTTC

j_gene: TRBJ1-1
v_gene: TRBV4-1
d_gene: NA
abundance: NA
CDR3aa: CASSQVTVGCTEAFF
CDR3nt: TGCGCCAGCAGCCAGGTCACCGTTGGGTGCACTGAAGCTTTCTTT

j_gene: TRBJ2-2
v_gene: TRBV11-2
d_gene: TRBD2
abundance: NA
CDR3aa: CASSFTSGEFTGELFF
CDR3nt: TGTGCCAGCAGCTTTACTAGCGGGGAGTTCACCGGGGAGCTGTTTTTT

j_gene: TRBJ2-1
v_gene: TRBV9
d_gene: NA
abundance: NA
CDR3aa: CASSVDSLSEQFF
CDR3nt: TGTGCCAGCAGCGTTGATAGTTTAAGTGAGCAGTTCTTC

j_gene: TRBJ2-7
v_gene: TRBV4-1
d_gene: NA
abundance: NA
CDR3aa: CASSRFLVLDSYEQYF
CDR3nt: TGCGCCAGCAGCCGCTTTCTAGTGCTGGACAGCTACGAGCAGTACTTC

j_gene: TRBJ2-7
v_gene: TRBV12-3/TRBV12-4
d_gene: TRBD2
abundance: few
CDR3aa: CASTDVGGVNEQYF
CDR3nt: TGTGCCAGCACCGATGTCGGGGGGGTCAACGAGCAGTACTTC

j_gene: TRBJ1-2
v_gene: TRBV7-8
d_gene: NA
abundance: NA
CDR3aa: CASTRNRDDVDYGYTF
CDR3nt: TGTGCCAGCACTCGGAACCGGGACGATGTGGACTATGGCTACACCTTC

j_gene: TRBJ1-1
v_gene: TRBV4-1
d_gene: NA
abundance: few
CDR3aa: CASSTGGTNTEAFF
CDR3nt: TGCGCCAGCAGCACCGGGGGGACGAACACTGAAGCTTTCTTT

j_gene: TRBJ2-5
v_gene: TRBV4-2
d_gene: TRBD2
abundance: NA
CDR3aa: CASNQDGIAGGLGETQYF
CDR3nt: TGTGCCAGCAACCAAGATGGAATAGCGGGGGGCCTTGGTGAGACCCAGTACTTC

j_gene: TRBJ1-1
v_gene: TRBV28
d_gene: NA
abundance: NA
CDR3aa: CASSERMNTEAFF
CDR3nt: TGTGCCAGCAGTGAGAGGATGAACACTGAAGCTTTCTTT

j_gene: TRBJ2-7
v_gene: TRBV20-1
d_gene: TRBD1
abundance: few
CDR3aa: CSASRNRGSYEQYF
CDR3nt: TGCAGTGCATCAAGAAACAGGGGATCCTACGAGCAGTACTTC

j_gene: TRBJ2-3
v_gene: TRBV7-2
d_gene: NA
abundance: once
CDR3aa: CASSPAADFTDTQYF
CDR3nt: TGTGCCAGCAGCCCGGCGGCGGATTTCACAGATACGCAGTATTTT

j_gene: TRBJ2-7
v_gene: TRBV5-6
d_gene: TRBD1
abundance: NA
CDR3aa: CASSFYGTGDPYEQYF
CDR3nt: TGTGCCAGCAGCTTCTATGGGACAGGGGACCCCTACGAGCAGTACTTC

j_gene: TRBJ2-7
v_gene: TRBV7-8
d_gene: NA
abundance: few
CDR3aa: CASSLVTDYEQYF
CDR3nt: TGTGCCAGCAGCTTAGTTACGGACTACGAGCAGTACTTC

j_gene: TRBJ2-3
v_gene: TRBV6-5
d_gene: NA
abundance: NA
CDR3aa: CASSEGYTDTQYF
CDR3nt: TGTGCCAGCAGTGAGGGGTACACAGATACGCAGTATTTT

j_gene: TRBJ1-2
v_gene: TRBV20-1
d_gene: NA
abundance: NA
CDR3aa: CSARDLRGGTSPTGYTF
CDR3nt: TGCAGTGCTAGAGATCTAAGGGGAGGGACCTCCCCAACGGGCTACACCTTC

j_gene: TRBJ2-5
v_gene: TRBV9
d_gene: NA
abundance: NA
CDR3aa: CASSVAWGAGEETQYF
CDR3nt: TGTGCCAGCAGCGTAGCTTGGGGGGCAGGGGAAGAGACCCAGTACTTC

j_gene: TRBJ2-1
v_gene: TRBV29-1
d_gene: NA
abundance: NA
CDR3aa: CSNRGAGEQFF
CDR3nt: TGCAGCAATAGGGGGGCAGGGGAGCAGTTCTTC

j_gene: TRBJ2-4
v_gene: TRBV20-1
d_gene: TRBD1
abundance: NA
CDR3aa: CSAYRGLAAKNIQYF
CDR3nt: TGCAGTGCTTACAGGGGCCTCGCAGCCAAAAACATTCAGTACTTC

j_gene: TRBJ2-3
v_gene: TRBV6-1
d_gene: TRBD2
abundance: NA
CDR3aa: CASSAPGLAGGTDTQYF
CDR3nt: TGTGCCAGCAGCGCTCCGGGACTAGCGGGGGGCACAGATACGCAGTATTTT

j_gene: TRBJ1-1
v_gene: TRBV5-1
d_gene: NA
abundance: few
CDR3aa: CASRLDGMNTEAFF
CDR3nt: TGCGCCAGCAGATTGGACGGGATGAACACTGAAGCTTTCTTT

j_gene: TRBJ2-5
v_gene: TRBV12-3/TRBV12-4
d_gene: NA
abundance: few
CDR3aa: CASSLGWYQETQYF
CDR3nt: TGTGCCAGCAGTTTAGGCTGGTACCAAGAGACCCAGTACTTC

j_gene: TRBJ1-5
v_gene: TRBV20-1
d_gene: NA
abundance: few
CDR3aa: CSASGAENQPQHF
CDR3nt: TGCAGTGCTAGTGGTGCCGAAAATCAGCCCCAGCATTTT

j_gene: TRBJ2-5
v_gene: TRBV12-3/TRBV12-4
d_gene: NA
abundance: few
CDR3aa: CASSNRQVFKETQYF
CDR3nt: TGTGCCAGCAGTAACCGACAGGTATTCAAAGAGACCCAGTACTTC

j_gene: TRBJ2-7
v_gene: TRBV4-1
d_gene: NA
abundance: NA
CDR3aa: CASSQERGRGAHGQYF
CDR3nt: TGCGCCAGCAGCCAAGAAAGGGGCAGGGGTGCCCACGGGCAGTACTTC

j_gene: TRBJ1-1
v_gene: TRBV7-9
d_gene: NA
abundance: few
CDR3aa: CASSPTDEAFF
CDR3nt: TGTGCCAGCAGCCCGACAGATGAAGCTTTCTTT

j_gene: TRBJ2-5
v_gene: TRBV4-3
d_gene: NA
abundance: NA
CDR3aa: CASSQCGTGEETQYF
CDR3nt: TGCGCCAGCAGCCAATGCGGTACGGGGGAAGAGACCCAGTACTTC

j_gene: TRBJ1-2
v_gene: TRBV7-9
d_gene: NA
abundance: NA
CDR3aa: CASSLGRGGRVYGYTF
CDR3nt: TGTGCCAGCAGCTTAGGTCGAGGGGGACGTGTCTATGGCTACACCTTC

j_gene: TRBJ2-1
v_gene: TRBV6-2/TRBV6-3
d_gene: TRBD2
abundance: few
CDR3aa: CASSPGWSGGTSYNEQFF
CDR3nt: TGTGCCAGCAGCCCCGGATGGAGCGGGGGGACGTCCTACAATGAGCAGTTCTTC

j_gene: TRBJ2-3
v_gene: TRBV2
d_gene: TRBD2
abundance: NA
CDR3aa: CASSFSGGTSTDTQYF
CDR3nt: TGTGCCAGCAGTTTTAGCGGGGGGACTAGCACAGATACGCAGTATTTT

j_gene: TRBJ2-7
v_gene: TRBV9
d_gene: TRBD1
abundance: few
CDR3aa: CASSYSPGTGTYEQYF
CDR3nt: TGTGCCAGCAGCTACAGTCCCGGGACAGGGACCTACGAGCAGTACTTC

j_gene: TRBJ2-3
v_gene: TRBV7-9
d_gene: NA
abundance: NA
CDR3aa: CASTHEGKTKDTQYF
CDR3nt: TGTGCCAGCACCCATGAGGGGAAGACCAAAGATACGCAGTATTTT

j_gene: TRBJ1-5
v_gene: TRBV6-1
d_gene: NA
abundance: NA
CDR3aa: CASSAEYSNQPQHF
CDR3nt: TGTGCCAGCAGTGCAGAATATAGCAATCAGCCCCAGCATTTT

j_gene: TRBJ2-1
v_gene: TRBV6-5
d_gene: NA
abundance: NA
CDR3aa: CASKDPVAEQFF
CDR3nt: TGTGCCAGCAAGGATCCGGTCGCTGAGCAGTTCTTC

j_gene: TRBJ1-1
v_gene: TRBV30
d_gene: NA
abundance: NA
CDR3aa: CAWSPDFRQAFF
CDR3nt: TGTGCCTGGAGTCCAGATTTTCGGCAAGCTTTCTTT

j_gene: TRBJ2-1
v_gene: TRBV28
d_gene: NA
abundance: NA
CDR3aa: CASSDPGRYNEQFF
CDR3nt: TGTGCCAGCAGCGACCCGGGAAGGTACAATGAGCAGTTCTTC

j_gene: TRBJ1-2
v_gene: TRBV9
d_gene: NA
abundance: NA
CDR3aa: CASSAGGDGYTF
CDR3nt: TGTGCCAGCAGCGCCGGGGGCGATGGCTACACCTTC

j_gene: TRBJ2-5
v_gene: TRBV7-9
d_gene: TRBD1
abundance: few
CDR3aa: CASSRSGGSETQYF
CDR3nt: TGTGCCAGCAGCCGATCAGGGGGCTCGGAGACCCAGTACTTC